Here is one T cell receptor beta chain with its context. Germline V lookup: CDR1 SGHTA, CDR2 FQGNSA. The CDR3 runs to 13 residues. Trimming removed 5 bases from V and 6 bases from J, with 11 bases in between. Measured with immunoSEQ multiplex PCR; TCRdb has only the in-frame clones, and not every one. Here the sample spans about 86,000 clones, roughly nine tenths being singletons. The data belong to a study of control samples from healthy donors and cancer patients. The V and J genes are TRBV7-2 and TRBJ1-5; D is perhaps TRBD1 (6 bases). This receptor was obtained from a woman in her 50s with colorectal cancer. Source material: PBMCs. The CDR3: CASSPRGAQPQHF. The CDR3 DNA reads TGTGCCAGCAGCCCACGGGGGGCTCAGCCCCAGCATTTT.